This T cell receptor (beta chain) was sequenced during a study of identical twins. The study, taken as a whole, reports: The conclusions drew on cross-sectional statistical analysis instead of tracking the same donors.

CDR1 and CDR2 from the germline V gene are MNHNS and SASEGT. The CDR3 totals 14 residues. V lost 8 bases, J lost 4 bases, and 5 bases stayed unmatched. This clonotype has more than one count but fewer than ten. What it binds is unknown. Each CDR3 protein is one row after TCRdb ran MiXCR on the 5' RACE reads. In the table there are about 470,000 distinct CDR3 sequences, approximately 25% of which are singletons. This same sample was also taken into another study, of T cells expressing NK-cell markers. This second study notes: Six or seven donors had dominant NKG2C+ clonotypes that comprised roughly 1.0-8% of their CD8+ T cells. Where several donors were concerned, these clonotypes also led the CD3+CD56-NKG2C+ fraction.

The material sequenced was CD4+ T cells sorted from blood. This receptor was taken from a woman under 30 in good health. This sequence joins TRBV6-1 and TRBJ2-1; 10 nucleotides align to TRBD1. The CDR3 reads CASQPGQGYNEQFF. The CDR3 DNA reads TGTGCCAGCCAACCGGGACAGGGGTACAATGAGCAGTTCTTC.